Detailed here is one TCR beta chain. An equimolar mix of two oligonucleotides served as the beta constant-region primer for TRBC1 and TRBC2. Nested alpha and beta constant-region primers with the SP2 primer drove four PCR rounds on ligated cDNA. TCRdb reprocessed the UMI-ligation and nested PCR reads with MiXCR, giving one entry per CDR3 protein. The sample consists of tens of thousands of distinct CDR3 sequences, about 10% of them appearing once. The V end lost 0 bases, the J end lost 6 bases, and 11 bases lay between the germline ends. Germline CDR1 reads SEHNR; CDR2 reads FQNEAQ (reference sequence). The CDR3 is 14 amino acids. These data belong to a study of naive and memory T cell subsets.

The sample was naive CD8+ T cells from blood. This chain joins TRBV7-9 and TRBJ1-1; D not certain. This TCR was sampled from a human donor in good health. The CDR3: CASSLAGIIAEAFF. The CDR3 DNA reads TGTGCCAGCAGCTTAGCTGGGATAATCGCTGAAGCTTTCTTT.